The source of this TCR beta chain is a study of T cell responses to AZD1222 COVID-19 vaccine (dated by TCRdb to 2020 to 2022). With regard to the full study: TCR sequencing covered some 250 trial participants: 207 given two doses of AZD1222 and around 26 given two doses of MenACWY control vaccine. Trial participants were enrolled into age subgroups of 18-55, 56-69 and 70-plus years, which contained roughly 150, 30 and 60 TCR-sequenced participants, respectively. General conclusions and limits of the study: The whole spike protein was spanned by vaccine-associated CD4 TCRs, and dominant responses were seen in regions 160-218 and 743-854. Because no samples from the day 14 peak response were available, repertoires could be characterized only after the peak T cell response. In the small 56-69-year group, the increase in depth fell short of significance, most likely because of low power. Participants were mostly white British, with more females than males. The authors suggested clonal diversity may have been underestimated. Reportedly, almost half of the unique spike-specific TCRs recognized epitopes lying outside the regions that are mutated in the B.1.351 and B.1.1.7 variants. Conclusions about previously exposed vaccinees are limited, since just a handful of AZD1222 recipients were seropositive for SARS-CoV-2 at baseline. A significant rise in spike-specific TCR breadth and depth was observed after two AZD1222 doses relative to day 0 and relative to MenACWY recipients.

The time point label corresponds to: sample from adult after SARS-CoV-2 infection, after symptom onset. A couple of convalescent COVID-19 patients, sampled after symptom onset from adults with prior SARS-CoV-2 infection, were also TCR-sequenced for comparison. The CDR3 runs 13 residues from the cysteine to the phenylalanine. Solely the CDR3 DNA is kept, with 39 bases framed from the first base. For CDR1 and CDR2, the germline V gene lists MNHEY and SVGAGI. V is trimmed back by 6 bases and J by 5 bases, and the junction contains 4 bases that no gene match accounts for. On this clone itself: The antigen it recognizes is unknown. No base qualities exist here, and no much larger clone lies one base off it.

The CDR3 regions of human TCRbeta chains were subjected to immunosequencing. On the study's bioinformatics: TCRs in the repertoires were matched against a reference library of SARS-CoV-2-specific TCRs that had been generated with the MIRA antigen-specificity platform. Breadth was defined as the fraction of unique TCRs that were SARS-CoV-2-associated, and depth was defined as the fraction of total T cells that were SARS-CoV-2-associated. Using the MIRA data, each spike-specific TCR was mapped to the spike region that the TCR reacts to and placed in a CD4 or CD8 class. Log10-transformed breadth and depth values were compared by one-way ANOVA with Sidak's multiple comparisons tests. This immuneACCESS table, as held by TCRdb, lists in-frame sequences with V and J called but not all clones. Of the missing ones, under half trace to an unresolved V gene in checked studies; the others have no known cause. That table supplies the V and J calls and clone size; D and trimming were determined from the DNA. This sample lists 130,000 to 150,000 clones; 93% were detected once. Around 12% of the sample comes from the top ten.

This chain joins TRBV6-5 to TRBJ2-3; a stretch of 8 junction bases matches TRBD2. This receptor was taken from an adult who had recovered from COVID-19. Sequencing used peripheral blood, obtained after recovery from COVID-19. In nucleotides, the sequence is TGTGCCAGCAGGCGGGCGGGGGGAGATACGCAGTATTTT. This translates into CASRRAGGDTQYF.